One sample yielded the 10 T cell receptor beta chains listed below, sequenced in a study of blood T cell repertoires in COVID-19. Clones were sequenced by immunoSEQ multiplex PCR, and TCRdb holds only the in-frame ones, with some missing. The sample gives about 380,000 clones, around nine tenths of which show up once; about 1.2% is in the top ten. The material sequenced was PBMCs or T cells enriched from blood (not recorded which). The receptors derive from a woman aged 18-35 years who had recovered from COVID-19.

The chain has TRBV6-2 or TRBV6-3 and TRBJ1-2, with D possibly being TRBD1 (5 bases). Trimming stripped 0 bases from V and 2 bases from J, with 10 bases between. From germline, CDR1 is MNHEY and CDR2 SVGEGT. The CDR3 is made up of 15 amino acids. The CDR3 coding sequence is TGTGCCAGCAGTTACTCGAAGGGGCAGAACTATGGCTACACCTTC. Its translation is CASSYSKGQNYGYTF.

V gene TRBV7-2 combines with J gene TRBJ2-3; 9 bases are a match to TRBD2. V trimming: 2 bases; J trimming: 0 bases; junction bases outside the gene matches: 3. Germline CDR1 reads SGHTA; CDR2 reads FQGNSA. The CDR3 is 16 amino acids. The chain's CDR3 is CASSLPAGGSTDTQYF. CDR3 bases: TGTGCCAGCAGCTTACCAGCGGGGGGCAGCACAGATACGCAGTATTTT.

J is TRBJ1-1 and V is TRBV5-1, with D tentatively TRBD1 (6 bases). The CDR3 runs 15 residues. V shed 0 bases and J shed 7 bases, with 16 bases lying between them. Germline CDR1 and CDR2: SGHRS and YFSETQ. The CDR3 DNA reads as TGCGCCAGCAGCTTGGCTAGGACAGCCCCGATTGAAGCTTTCTTT. Protein product: CASSLARTAPIEAFF.

This chain links TRBV5-4 with TRBJ1-1; no definite D call. The CDR3 loop spans 15 amino acids. The V gene lost 3 bases and the J gene lost 3 bases, with 15 bases spanning the gap. Germline V lookup: CDR1 SGHNT, CDR2 YYREEE (reference sequence). The CDR3: CASSWSTAEDTEAFF. CDR3 DNA sequence: TGTGCCAGCAGCTGGTCTACGGCGGAGGACACTGAAGCTTTCTTT. Combining the CDR3 with reference TRBV5-4 and TRBJ1-1 gives the whole variable domain ETGVTQSPTHLIKTRGQQVTLRCSSQSGHNTVSWYQQALGQGPQFIFQYYREEENGRGNFPPRFSGLQFPNYSSELNVNALELDDSALYLCASSWSTAEDTEAFFGQGTRLTVV.

V gene TRBV28 combines with J gene TRBJ2-2; D ambiguous. Germline CDR1 MDHEN, CDR2 SYDVKM. The V and J ends lost 5 bases and 4 bases respectively, with 20 bases between them. The CDR3 has 17 amino acids. The CDR3 protein is CASSRLTIRDLTGELFF. DNA for the CDR3: TGTGCCAGCAGTCGACTTACAATTAGAGATCTCACCGGGGAGCTGTTTTTT.

The J gene is TRBJ1-5, the V gene TRBV18; 7 nucleotides agree with TRBD1. The germline V gene encodes CDR1 KGHSH and CDR2 LQKENI. The trim removed 4 bases at V and 3 bases at J, leaving 6 bases unmatched. The CDR3 length is 15 residues. The CDR3 DNA is TGTGCCAGCTCACTTCAGGGGACAGTCAATCAGCCCCAGCATTTT. It specifies CASSLQGTVNQPQHF.

The chain has TRBV21-1 and TRBJ1-6. TRBV21-1 is a known pseudogene. The CDR3 has 16 amino acids. The CDR3 nucleotides read TGTGCCAGCAGCCTCGGCGGGAGCTCCTATAATTCACCCCTCCACTTT. It codes for CASSLGGSSYNSPLHF.

The V gene is TRBV13, the J gene TRBJ1-2, with 7 bases fitting TRBD1. Germline CDR1 and CDR2: PRHDT and FYEKMQ (reference sequence). Trimming cost V 5 bases and J 2 bases; bases outside gene matches: 5. The CDR3 runs to 14 residues. The CDR3 DNA follows: TGTGCCAGCAGCCAGAACAGGGGCAACTATGGCTACACCTTC. Its translation is CASSQNRGNYGYTF.

This clone was counted once. The chain recombines TRBV4-1 with TRBJ1-5; possibly TRBD1 for D (6 bases). Per the germline V gene, CDR1 is MGHRA and CDR2 is YSYEKL. The CDR3 loop spans 13 amino acids. V was clipped by 0 bases and J by 8 bases, with 8 bases between them. The DNA of the CDR3 is TGCGCCAGCAGCCAAGATGAGGGGGAGCCCCAGCATTTT. Protein: CASSQDEGEPQHF.

V is TRBV13 and J is TRBJ1-1, with 8 nucleotides matching TRBD1. The V gene end was trimmed by 4 bases and the J gene end by 10 bases; junction bases not matched to a gene: 2. Germline V gives CDR1 PRHDT, CDR2 FYEKMQ (reference sequence). The CDR3 sequence is 11 residues long. CDR3 sequence reads: CASSSGTGAFF. For the CDR3, the DNA is TGTGCCAGCAGCTCCGGGACAGGAGCTTTCTTT.